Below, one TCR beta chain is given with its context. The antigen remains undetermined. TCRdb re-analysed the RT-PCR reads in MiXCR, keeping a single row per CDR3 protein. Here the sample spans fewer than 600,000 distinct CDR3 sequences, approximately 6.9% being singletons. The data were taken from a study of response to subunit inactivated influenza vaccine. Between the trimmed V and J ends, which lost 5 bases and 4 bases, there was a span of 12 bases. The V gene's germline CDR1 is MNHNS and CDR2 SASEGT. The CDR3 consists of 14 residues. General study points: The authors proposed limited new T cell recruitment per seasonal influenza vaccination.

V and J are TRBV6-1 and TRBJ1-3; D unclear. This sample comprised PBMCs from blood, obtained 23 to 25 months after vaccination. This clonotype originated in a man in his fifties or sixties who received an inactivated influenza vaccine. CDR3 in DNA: TGTGCCAGCAGTCTAAAGGTGGCGGGAAACACCATATATTTT. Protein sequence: CASSLKVAGNTIYF.